This T cell receptor beta chain was sequenced during a study of T cell responses to AZD1222 COVID-19 vaccine (dated by TCRdb to the early 2020s). Background on the whole study: AZD1222 recipients given second doses at about 4 weeks or at about 12 weeks were pooled, since spike-specific TCR depth and breadth were not found to differ between the two schedules. Enrollment into the trials was organized by age into subgroups of 18-55, 56-69 and 70-plus years, and those subgroups contained approximately 160, 26 and 62 TCR-sequenced participants, respectively. A total of just over 230 trial participants underwent TCR sequencing, of whom 200 to 220 had received two doses of AZD1222 and roughly 26 had received two doses of the MenACWY control vaccine. Here is what the overall study found, with its caveats: Reportedly, almost half of the unique spike-specific TCRs recognized epitopes lying outside the regions that are mutated in the B.1.351 and B.1.1.7 variants. Because no samples from the day 14 peak response were available, repertoires could be characterized only after the peak T cell response. After two AZD1222 doses, both the breadth and the depth of spike-specific TCRs were significantly higher than at day 0 and than in MenACWY recipients. Most participants were white British and females outnumbered males, and the authors suggested that clonal diversity may have been underestimated. The 56-69-year group was small, and its depth increase did not reach significance, likely because of low power. Conclusions about previously exposed vaccinees are limited because only six or seven AZD1222 recipients were SARS-CoV-2 seropositive at baseline. Vaccine-associated CD4 TCRs spanned the whole spike protein, with dominant responses in regions 160-218 and 743-854.

The CDR3 regions of human TCRbeta chains were subjected to immunosequencing. On the authors' methods: Repertoire TCRs were matched against a reference library of SARS-CoV-2-specific TCRs generated with the MIRA antigen-specificity platform. Breadth was defined as the fraction of unique TCRs that were SARS-CoV-2-associated. Depth was defined as the fraction of total T cells that were SARS-CoV-2-associated. Using the MIRA data, each spike-specific TCR was assigned both to the spike region to which the TCR was reactive and to a CD4 or CD8 class. Log10-transformed breadth and depth values were compared by one-way ANOVA with Sidak's multiple comparisons tests. Here the immuneACCESS table is served through TCRdb, limited to in-frame sequences with V and J called. Missing clones are a known gap in these copies; in checked studies unresolved V genes cover under half, and the rest lacks a known reason. V and J calls plus clone size are reproduced from that table; the DNA served to infer D and trimming. For this sample the table gives more than 85,000 clones, of which 82% were detected only once. In total, the top ten clones hold 5% of the sample.

About this clone: What this receptor recognizes is not known. Base qualities are not provided; no much larger clone lies one nucleotide away.

The sample's time point label, in plain terms: baseline before first vaccination. Vaccinee samples came from UK trials COV001 and COV002, including a single-blind randomized controlled phase 2/3 trial of AZD1222 (ChAdOx1 nCoV-19) in healthy adults. Trial participant PBMC samples were collected at day 0 and day 28 after the second dose for TCRbeta chain sequencing. The germline V and J ends show losses of 5 bases and 5 bases respectively, and no gene match explains 15 bases of the junction. The germline V gene supplies CDR1 SGHAT and CDR2 FQNNGV. The CDR3 holds 17 amino acids from the cysteine to the phenylalanine. Kept here is only the CDR3 DNA, which spans 51 bases and is read in frame from base 1.

The clonotype comes from an adult in good health. The V and J genes are TRBV11-2 and TRBJ2-1; TRBD2 fits 7 bases in the junction. The sequencing used peripheral blood, collected on day 0 of AZD1222 vaccination. Here the CDR3 is given as CASSLGPQAGQNNEQFF. The DNA sequence is as follows: TGTGCCAGCAGCCTAGGGCCCCAAGCGGGGCAAAACAATGAGCAGTTCTTC.